This T cell receptor beta chain was documented in a study of regulatory T cells in long-lasting Graves disease. Findings of the study overall: Segments TRBV28, TRBJ1-2 and TRBJ2-5 showed preferential usage in persistent disease.

TCR beta libraries were built with iRepertoire HTBI primers and Arm-PCR of CDR3 regions. TCRdb recomputed calls from the multiplex PCR reads with MiXCR, one row per CDR3 protein. Of around 360,000 distinct CDR3 sequences in the sample, about 16% were seen once. As concerns this clonotype: What it binds is not known.

Documented time point: newly diagnosed GD, antithyroid drugs for less than 3 months. PBMCs were the source of the RNA used for TCR sequencing. After removal of 1 base from V and 7 bases from J, the junction contained 12 bases not matched to a gene. Germline-derived CDR1 and CDR2 are ENHRY and SYGVKD. The CDR3 length is 16 residues. This sample was shared with a second study, whose subject was T cells in Graves' hyperthyroidism and ophthalmopathy.

The V gene is TRBV10-3, the J gene TRBJ2-7; 8 bases align to TRBD2. The specimen comprised peripheral blood mononuclear cells (PBMCs), sampled at new diagnosis, from a patient treated with antithyroid drugs. The source of this sequence is a woman under 30 with Graves disease. The DNA for the CDR3 is TGTGCCATCAGTGAGTTTAGCAGCGGGAGAGCTGGGGAGCAGTACTTC. It translates to CAISEFSSGRAGEQYF.